The 25 T cell receptor beta chains given below trace back to one sample, sequenced in a study of blood T cells in healthy people across ages. The second PCR ran about 6 to 12 cycles with a sample-barcoded 5' primer and J-beta primers. A single record per CDR3 protein comes from TCRdb applying MiXCR to the 5' RACE reads. In the table there are roughly 2 million distinct CDR3 sequences, about 50% of which are singletons. The source material was blood. Every receptor here comes from a middle-aged woman in good health.

The chain uses TRBV24-1 and TRBJ2-4; weak D call: TRBD1 (7 bases). V lost 4 bases and J lost 6, with 15 bases in between. Germline V gives CDR1 KGHDR, CDR2 SFDVKD. The CDR3 spans 15 residues. CDR3 protein: CATSEIQGGVNIQYF. In DNA, the CDR3 is TGTGCCACCAGTGAAATTCAGGGGGGAGTAAACATTCAGTACTTC.

This chain joins TRBV5-1 and TRBJ2-1; D might be TRBD1 (5 bases). CDR3 length: 16 residues. The V end lost 2 bases, the J end lost 7 bases, and 19 bases lay between the germline ends. Germline CDR1 reads SGHRS; CDR2 reads YFSETQ. CDR3 DNA sequence: TGCGCCAGCAGCTTACTTCCAGGGTCGATATTGAATGAGCAGTTCTTC. This gives the protein CASSLLPGSILNEQFF. The complete variable domain, with remaining parts taken from reference TRBV5-1 and TRBJ2-1, reads KAGVTQTPRYLIKTRGQQVTLSCSPISGHRSVSWYQQTPGQGLQFLFEYFSETQRNKGNFPGRFSGRQFSNSRSEMNVSTLELGDSALYLCASSLLPGSILNEQFFGPGTRLTVL.

The gene calls are TRBV2 and TRBJ2-1; 8 bases agree with TRBD2. Germline CDR1 SNHLY, CDR2 FYNNEI. The V gene end was trimmed by 7 bases and the J gene end by 8 bases; junction bases not matched to a gene: 7. The CDR3 contains 13 residues. The CDR3 DNA reads as TGTGCCAGCACTGAGGGACTAGACGATGAGCAGTTCTTC. Its protein product is CASTEGLDDEQFF.

V gene TRBV15 combines with J gene TRBJ1-2; D is ambiguous. V lost 5 bases, J lost 6 bases, and 19 bases lay in between. Germline CDR1 LNHNV, CDR2 YYDKDF (reference sequence). The CDR3 sequence is 15 residues long. CDR3 in amino acids: CATSSSLGGGDGYTF. The CDR3, as DNA: TGTGCCACCAGCTCCTCCCTAGGTGGAGGAGATGGCTACACCTTC. Looking up the rest from reference TRBV15 and TRBJ1-2 gives the full variable domain: DAMVIQNPRYQVTQFGKPVTLSCSQTLNHNVMYWYQQKSSQAPKLLFHYYDKDFNNEADTPDNFQSRRPNTSFCFLDIRSPGLGDTAMYLCATSSSLGGGDGYTFGSGTRLTVV.

The sample holds a few counts of this clonotype. The DNA of the CDR3 is TGCAGCGTTGTCGGGTCCCGGCAAGAGACCCAGTACTTC. Encoded protein: CSVVGSRQETQYF. V is TRBV29-1 and J is TRBJ2-5; no firm D call. Trimming took 4 bases from V and 2 from J, leaving 11 bases between them. The germline V gene encodes CDR1 SQVTM and CDR2 ANQGSEA. The CDR3 is 13 amino acids.

The chain couples TRBV27 to TRBJ1-1; the match to TRBD1 covers 8 bases. Germline values: CDR1 MNHEY, CDR2 SMNVEV (reference sequence). This CDR3 is 14 amino acids long. J lost 8 bases, V lost 0 bases, and 5 bases had no gene match. CDR3 DNA sequence: TGTGCCAGCAGTTTATCCTACAGGACAGGGGAAGCTTTCTTT. This codes for CASSLSYRTGEAFF.

The rearrangement joins TRBV10-2 to TRBJ2-7; 11 bases line up with TRBD1. The CDR3 is 14 residues long. V lost 8 bases, J lost 4 bases, and 7 bases stayed unmatched. Germline assignment: CDR1 WSHSY and CDR2 SAAADI. The DNA for the CDR3 is TGCGCCAGCTTGAGGACAGGGGGCTTTTACGAGCAGTACTTC. This encodes CASLRTGGFYEQYF.

This clonotype has a handful of counts. The chain combines TRBV13 with TRBJ2-5; 10 bases match TRBD1. Trimming cost V 3 bases and J 4 bases; bases outside gene matches: 8. The CDR3 has 16 residues. Germline values: CDR1 PRHDT, CDR2 FYEKMQ (reference sequence). The CDR3 DNA follows: TGTGCCAGCAGCTTGTCGGGACAGGGGCGCGGAGAGACCCAGTACTTC. This translates into CASSLSGQGRGETQYF. The variable domain in full, completed from reference TRBV13 and TRBJ2-5, reads AAGVIQSPRHLIKEKRETATLKCYPIPRHDTVYWYQQGPGQDPQFLISFYEKMQSDKGSIPDRFSAQQFSDYHSELNMSSLELGDSALYFCASSLSGQGRGETQYFGPGTRLLVL.

This clonotype was detected once. The chain employs TRBV28 and TRBJ2-7; 7 bases map to TRBD1. The end of the DNA aligns better with TRBJ2-5, so the J call may be wrong. Per germline, CDR1 MDHEN and CDR2 SYDVKM. CDR3 length equals 17 residues. The CDR3 loop is CASSSLRQGHGWETQYF. CDR3 bases: TGTGCCAGCAGTTCCCTAAGACAGGGACACGGGTGGGAGACCCAGTACTTC.

This clonotype was found a few times. The chain links TRBV7-2 to TRBJ2-6; TRBD1 might be the D (6 bases). Germline lookup yields CDR1 SGHTA and CDR2 FQGNSA. Deletions cut 5 bases from V and 2 bases from J, with 13 bases between. This CDR3 is 16 amino acids long. CDR3 in amino acids: CASSLDAGAGANVLTF. The CDR3 region has the DNA TGTGCCAGCAGCCTCGACGCAGGGGCTGGGGCCAACGTCCTGACTTTC.

This clonotype has ten or more counts. The V and J genes are TRBV28 and TRBJ2-7, with a possible D match to TRBD1 (5 bases). Trimming removed 8 bases from V and 1 base from J, with 6 bases in between. This CDR3 is 11 amino acids long. Germline-derived CDR1 and CDR2 are MDHEN and SYDVKM. CDR3 bases: TGTGCCAGCCAGGGTTCCTACGAGCAGTACTTC. This gives the protein CASQGSYEQYF.

This clonotype was counted a single time. This chain links TRBV6-2 or TRBV6-3 with TRBJ2-1; D may match TRBD1 or TRBD2 (5 bases each). Germline assignment: CDR1 MNHEY and CDR2 SVGEGT. CDR3 length: 14 residues. The V gene lost 5 bases and the J gene lost 8 bases, with 16 bases spanning the gap. This chain's CDR3 is CASSKRDLRDEQFF. The CDR3 DNA is TGTGCCAGCAGTAAAAGGGACCTTCGGGATGAGCAGTTCTTC.

The DNA for the CDR3 is TGTGCCAGCAGTACGGGGGCCGTGCAGTACTTC. Amino acid sequence: CASSTGAVQYF. The chain links TRBV6-5 to TRBJ2-5; D possibly matches TRBD1 or TRBD2 (6 bases each). Trimming shortened V by 5 bases and J by 11 bases, and 12 bases separated the two germline ends. Looked up from germline, CDR1 is MNHEY and CDR2 is SVGAGI. This CDR3 spans 11 amino acids.

V is TRBV6-2 or TRBV6-3 and J is TRBJ2-1; D is possibly TRBD2 (5 bases). This CDR3 has 13 amino acids. Germline CDR1 MNHEY, CDR2 SVGEGT. V shed 8 bases and J shed 2 bases, with 10 bases lying between them. The CDR3 reads CASLRGTYNEQFF. CDR3 nucleotides: TGTGCCAGCCTACGGGGAACCTACAATGAGCAGTTCTTC.

The chain carries TRBV5-1 and TRBJ1-1; TRBD1 agrees at 7 bases. The V and J ends lost 6 bases and 2 bases, in that order; junction bases with no gene match: 10. The CDR3 consists of 15 residues. Germline V CDR1 and CDR2: SGHRS, YFSETQ. CDR3 DNA: TGCGCCAGCAACGGAGCCAGGGGGGGAAACACTGAAGCTTTCTTT. This gives the protein CASNGARGGNTEAFF.

The rearrangement uses TRBV12-3 or TRBV12-4 and TRBJ2-5, with 8 bases identical to TRBD1. The J call could be wrong; TRBJ2-7 is a better fit for the DNA end. This CDR3 is built from 15 residues. CDR3 amino acids: CASSKGQGEGGEQYF. The CDR3 DNA is TGTGCCAGCAGTAAAGGACAGGGTGAGGGGGGCGAGCAGTACTTC.

This sequence joins TRBV10-3 and TRBJ2-5; 8 positions agree with TRBD1. The J call may be wrong; the DNA end is better matched by TRBJ2-7. The germline V gene encodes CDR1 ENHRY and CDR2 SYGVKD. The CDR3 length is 15 residues. DNA of the CDR3: TGTGCCATCAGTGGCAGACAGGGGACACCCTACGAGCAGTACTTC. Translation gives CAISGRQGTPYEQYF.

This sequence joins TRBV6-5 and TRBJ2-3, with D hard to call. Germline lookup yields CDR1 MNHEY and CDR2 SVGAGI. Trimming left V 7 bases short and J 5 bases short, with 10 bases between. This CDR3 contains 12 residues. The CDR3 reads CASTTKGDTQYF. The CDR3 region has the DNA TGTGCCAGCACCACTAAGGGAGATACGCAGTATTTT.

This clonotype was counted only a few times. The V call is TRBV4-3, the J call TRBJ2-1, with TRBD2 as a possible D gene (6 bases). The V gene's germline CDR1 is LGHNA and CDR2 YSLEER. Trimming removed 4 bases from V and 6 bases from J, with 16 bases in between. This CDR3 has 15 amino acids. CDR3 sequence reads: CASSLSSRESNEQFF. The DNA of the CDR3 is TGCGCCAGCAGCCTTTCGAGCCGGGAGAGCAATGAGCAGTTCTTC.

The rearrangement uses TRBV12-3 or TRBV12-4 and TRBJ2-5; D is undetermined. The CDR3 runs 13 residues. V dropped 3 bases and J dropped 3 bases, with 8 bases sitting between them. The CDR3 spells CASSLKVKETQYF. Written as DNA, the CDR3 is TGTGCCAGCAGTTTGAAGGTGAAAGAGACCCAGTACTTC.

This chain uses TRBV6-2 or TRBV6-3 with TRBJ1-5, with TRBD1 matching 7 bases. The CDR3 is made up of 16 amino acids. Germline CDR1 reads MNHEY; CDR2 reads SVGEGT. After removal of 0 bases from V and 2 bases from J, the junction contained 4 bases not matched to a gene. CDR3 sequence reads: CASSYSKGAGNQPQHF. DNA of the CDR3: TGTGCCAGCAGTTACTCGAAGGGGGCAGGCAATCAGCCCCAGCATTTT.

This chain uses TRBV29-1 with TRBJ2-5; 9 bases map to TRBD2. CDR3 length equals 14 residues. Germline trimming cut 5 bases from V and 1 base from J; bases unmatched to any gene: 5. CDR1 is SQVTM and CDR2 is ANQGSEA in the germline V gene. For the CDR3, the DNA is TGCAGCGTTCCTAGCGGGGAGCTCCAAGAGACCCAGTACTTC. This translates into CSVPSGELQETQYF.

The sample holds a few counts of this clonotype. J is TRBJ2-5 and V is TRBV4-1; 9 positions agree with TRBD2. The germline gives CDR1 MGHRA, CDR2 YSYEKL. The CDR3 has 17 residues. The V segment lost 0 bases and the J segment 5 bases; nucleotides outside the gene matches: 10. CDR3 amino acids: CASSQELAGGLRETQYF. The DNA for the CDR3 is TGCGCCAGCAGCCAAGAATTGGCGGGGGGGCTACGTGAGACCCAGTACTTC.

This sequence joins TRBV4-1 and TRBJ2-3, with 11 bases aligning to TRBD1. The V gene end was trimmed by 5 bases and the J gene end by 6 bases; junction bases not matched to a gene: 10. Germline-derived CDR1 and CDR2 are MGHRA and YSYEKL. The CDR3 sequence is 16 residues long. In DNA, the CDR3 is TGCGCCAGCAGCTTAGGACAGGGGGCAGCGGGGGATACGCAGTATTTT. It codes for CASSLGQGAAGDTQYF.

This rearrangement joins TRBV5-1 to TRBJ2-1; 10 positions agree with TRBD2. The CDR3 is 15 residues long. J lost 6 bases, V lost 6 bases, and 9 bases had no gene match. Per the germline V gene, CDR1 is SGHRS and CDR2 is YFSETQ. The CDR3 spells CASNKWTSGSNEQFF. CDR3 DNA sequence: TGCGCCAGCAATAAATGGACTAGCGGATCCAATGAGCAGTTCTTC. Supplemented by reference TRBV5-1 and TRBJ2-1, the full variable domain reads KAGVTQTPRYLIKTRGQQVTLSCSPISGHRSVSWYQQTPGQGLQFLFEYFSETQRNKGNFPGRFSGRQFSNSRSEMNVSTLELGDSALYLCASNKWTSGSNEQFFGPGTRLTVL.